A selection of T cell receptor beta chains follows, all from one sample in a study of T cell changes during pregnancy in multiple sclerosis. Generated by immunoSEQ multiplex PCR, the TCRdb table keeps only in-frame clones and is missing some. In the table there are 45,000 to 50,000 clones, around 91% of which are singletons. Material: CD4+ T cells from peripheral blood mononuclear cells, obtained in the second trimester of pregnancy. The origin of the receptors is a female donor in good health, enrolled as a control in a pregnancy study. Each CDR3 is given with its conserved first and last residue. The D gene is left open where the match is weak.

V gene	J gene	D gene	CDR3 protein	CDR3 DNA
TRBV9	TRBJ1-1	.	CASSVVGDFNTEAFF	TGTGCCAGCAGCGTAGTTGGGGACTTCAACACTGAAGCTTTCTTT
TRBV14	TRBJ1-1	TRBD1	CASSQQGDTEAFF	TGTGCCAGCAGCCAACAGGGGGACACTGAAGCTTTCTTT
TRBV5-1	TRBJ2-1	TRBD1	CASSPTNRGPIDEQFF	TGCGCCAGCAGCCCAACCAACAGGGGACCCATCGATGAGCAGTTCTTC
TRBV7-2	TRBJ2-3	.	CASARGLYTQYF	TGTGCCAGCGCCCGGGGACTTTATACGCAGTATTTT
TRBV7-9	TRBJ2-1	TRBD2	CASSLTSGGYNEQFF	TGTGCCAGCAGCCTAACTAGCGGGGGATACAATGAGCAGTTCTTC
TRBV7-2	TRBJ2-1	TRBD2	CASSQRSMGLAVDNEQFF	TGTGCCAGCAGCCAAAGGTCTATGGGACTAGCGGTCGACAATGAGCAGTTCTTC
TRBV6-1	TRBJ1-5	.	CASSEWRGDQPQHF	TGTGCCAGCAGTGAATGGCGGGGGGATCAGCCCCAGCATTTT
TRBV19	TRBJ2-1	TRBD1	CASSRDSIMGRVREQFF	TGTGCCAGTAGTCGGGACAGTATCATGGGAAGGGTGCGTGAGCAGTTCTTC
TRBV30	TRBJ2-7	.	CAWTLGHSYEQYF	TGTGCCTGGACCCTAGGACACTCCTACGAGCAGTACTTC
TRBV5-6	TRBJ2-3	.	CASSFADTQYF	TGTGCCAGCAGTTTCGCAGATACGCAGTATTTT
TRBV2	TRBJ1-1	.	CASSEIPGGRTEAFF	TGTGCCAGCAGTGAAATACCAGGTGGAAGGACTGAAGCTTTCTTT
TRBV11-2	TRBJ1-1	TRBD1	CASSLVDRGTEAFF	TGTGCCAGCAGCTTAGTCGACAGGGGCACTGAAGCTTTCTTT